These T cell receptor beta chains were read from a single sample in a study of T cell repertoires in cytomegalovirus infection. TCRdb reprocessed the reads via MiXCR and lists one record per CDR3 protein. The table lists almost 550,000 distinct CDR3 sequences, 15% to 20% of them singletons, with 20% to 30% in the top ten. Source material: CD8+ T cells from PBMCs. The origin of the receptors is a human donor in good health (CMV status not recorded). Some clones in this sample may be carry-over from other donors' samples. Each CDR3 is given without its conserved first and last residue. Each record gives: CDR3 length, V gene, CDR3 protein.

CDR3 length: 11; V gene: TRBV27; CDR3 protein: ASREYRNTEAF
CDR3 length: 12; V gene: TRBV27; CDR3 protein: ASRGRLAGYEQY
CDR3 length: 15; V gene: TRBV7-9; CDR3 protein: ASSVPGVAGVSDEQF
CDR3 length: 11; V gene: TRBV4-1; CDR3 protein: ASSQQTSLEQF
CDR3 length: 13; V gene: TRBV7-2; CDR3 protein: ASSDSGSSYNEQF
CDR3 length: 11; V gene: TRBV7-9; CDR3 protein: ASSLERRREAF
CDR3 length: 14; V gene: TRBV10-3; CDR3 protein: AIRTGLAGHSYEQY
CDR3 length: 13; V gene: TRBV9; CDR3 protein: ASSVASGGTDTQY
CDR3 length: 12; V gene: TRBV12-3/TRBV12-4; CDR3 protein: ASSIVALQETQY
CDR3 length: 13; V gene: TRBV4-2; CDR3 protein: ASSRAGGGNNEQF
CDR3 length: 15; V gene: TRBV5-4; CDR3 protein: ASSPDFGRGRYTEAF
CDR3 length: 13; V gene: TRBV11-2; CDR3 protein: ASSLRTDNNYGYT
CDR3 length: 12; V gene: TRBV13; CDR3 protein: ASRNLVVSNEQF
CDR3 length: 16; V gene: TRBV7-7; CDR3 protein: ASSLGVEGPPLTDTQY
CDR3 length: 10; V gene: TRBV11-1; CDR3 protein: ASSQTAYEQY
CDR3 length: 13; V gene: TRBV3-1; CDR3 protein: ASSHTGRSDTEAF
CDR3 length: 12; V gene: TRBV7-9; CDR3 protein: AGGGLAGNNEQF
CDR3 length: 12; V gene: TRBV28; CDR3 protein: ASSLTGGGETQY
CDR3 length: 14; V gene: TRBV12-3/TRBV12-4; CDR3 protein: ASSFFRGKDTDTQY
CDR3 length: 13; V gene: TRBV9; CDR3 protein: ASSKGTGTNQPQH
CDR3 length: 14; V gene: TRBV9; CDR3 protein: ASSWGTAPSTDTQY
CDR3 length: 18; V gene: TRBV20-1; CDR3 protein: SARDEAREGRYPGANVLT
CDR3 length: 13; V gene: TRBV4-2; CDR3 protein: ASSAEPGLVNEQF
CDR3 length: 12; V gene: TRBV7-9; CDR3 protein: ASSLGGGALEAF
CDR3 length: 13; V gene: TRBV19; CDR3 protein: ASSIGPGVAYEQY
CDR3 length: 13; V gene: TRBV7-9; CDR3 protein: ASSLVEYSAGELF
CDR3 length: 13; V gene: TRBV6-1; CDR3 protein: ASSEALLADYEQY
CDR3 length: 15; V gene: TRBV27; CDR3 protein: ASTLNRLAGVYNEQF
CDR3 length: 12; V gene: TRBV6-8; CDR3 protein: ASSSSRGTGELF
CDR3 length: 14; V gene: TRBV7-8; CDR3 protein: ASSVTPGQGADGYT
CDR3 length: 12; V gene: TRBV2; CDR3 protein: ASSDSPQGGEQF